Listed below are T cell receptor beta chains from one sample, sequenced in a study of T cells in Graves' hyperthyroidism and ophthalmopathy. From the multiplex PCR reads, TCRdb called clonotypes with MiXCR, one entry per CDR3 protein. The data hold 730,000 or so distinct CDR3 sequences, with under 20% observed a single time. Sequencing was performed on blood. The source of these receptors is a woman between 45 and 60 years old with Graves' hyperthyroidism that later progressed to Graves' ophthalmopathy. Each CDR3 is given with its conserved first and last residue. A D gene is named only where the DNA matches it firmly. Rows may omit the clone size; those that give it use once, few, many or a size class.

j_call clone_size d_call v_call cdr3_nt cdr3_aa
TRBJ1-3 many - TRBV3-1 TGTGCCAGCAGCCAAGATGTGACAGCGAGGGGAAACACCATATATTTT CASSQDVTARGNTIYF
TRBJ2-7 many - TRBV12-3/TRBV12-4 TGTGCCAGCAGTCCGGGGACCCCCTACGAGCAGTACTTC CASSPGTPYEQYF
TRBJ2-2 - - TRBV2 TGTGCCAGCAGTGAGGAAACCCGACGGGCCGGGGAGCTGTTTTTT CASSEETRRAGELFF
TRBJ1-2 - - TRBV20-1 TGCAGTGCTAGAGATAGTTACACAACTAACTATGGCTACACCTTC CSARDSYTTNYGYTF
TRBJ2-1 - - TRBV6-8 TGTGCCAGCTGGATTACACCCAAAGGAACAGACAATGAGCAGTTCTTC CASWITPKGTDNEQFF
TRBJ2-7 few - TRBV20-1 TGCAGTGCCGTGGGGGACTACGAGCAGTACTTC CSAVGDYEQYF
TRBJ2-3 - TRBD1 TRBV10-3 TGTGCCATCAGCGCAGGGGGTCCGAGCACAGATACGCAGTATTTT CAISAGGPSTDTQYF
TRBJ1-2 - TRBD1 TRBV7-9 TGTGCCAGCAGCCACACCGGGACAGGGGCGGGCTATGGCTACACCTTC CASSHTGTGAGYGYTF
TRBJ1-1 many - TRBV3-1 TGTGCCAGCAGCCCATTACCAGGGGCGGGGGGCACTGAAGCTTTCTTT CASSPLPGAGGTEAFF
TRBJ1-2 many TRBD1 TRBV12-3/TRBV12-4 TGTGCCAGCAGTTTACCCACAGGGGGCGAAGTTGGCTACACCTTC CASSLPTGGEVGYTF
TRBJ1-2 few TRBD1 TRBV3-1 TGTGCCAGCAGCCCCAGGGACAGGGGGCGCGGTGGCTACACCTTC CASSPRDRGRGGYTF
TRBJ1-2 - - TRBV30 TGTGCCTGCTTACTCAGGGTCTGGTATGGCTACACCTTC CACLLRVWYGYTF
TRBJ1-4 - - TRBV11-2 TGTGCCAGCAGCCCGGGCGGGCACGATAATGAAAAACTGTTTTTT CASSPGGHDNEKLFF
TRBJ1-1 - - TRBV19 TGTGCCAGTAGTGCCCGACAAGTCATGAACACTGAAGCTCTCTTT CASSARQVMNTEALF
TRBJ2-5 few - TRBV7-9 TGTGCCAGCAGCTTCGATAATCCAGGGGCAGAGACCCAGTACTTC CASSFDNPGAETQYF
TRBJ1-4 few TRBD1 TRBV11-2 TGTGCCAGCAGCCCGGGACAGGGTCCAACTAATGAAAAACTGTTTTTT CASSPGQGPTNEKLFF
TRBJ2-7 many - TRBV2 TGTGCCAGCAGGAGCGACGAGCAGTACTTC CASRSDEQYF
TRBJ1-2 - - TRBV27 TGTGCCAGCAGTCTCCAGGGTGGTTATAACGGCTACACCTTC CASSLQGGYNGYTF
TRBJ2-1 - - TRBV6-2/TRBV6-3 TGTGCCAGCAGTTACGTTACTACTAGTAGGGATGAGCAGTTCTTC CASSYVTTSRDEQFF
TRBJ2-2 few - TRBV27 TGTGCCAGCAGTCCCCATGACAGGTCGAACACCGGGGAGCTGTTTTTT CASSPHDRSNTGELFF
TRBJ2-3 few - TRBV12-3/TRBV12-4 TGTGCCAGCCGGAGAGGGGGTACAGGAAGCACAGATACGCAGTATTTT CASRRGGTGSTDTQYF
TRBJ2-3 - - TRBV6-1 TGTGCCAGCAGTGAAGCGGGGGGCTCCGATACGCAGTATTTT CASSEAGGSDTQYF
TRBJ1-1 many - TRBV27 TGTGCCAGCAGTTTAAACCGGGACGGAATTGAAGCTTTCTTT CASSLNRDGIEAFF
TRBJ1-1 many - TRBV20-1 TGCAGTGCTAGACCTACCGGGACATCTAGTATCCTTACTGAAGCTTTCTTT CSARPTGTSSILTEAFF
TRBJ1-5 few TRBD1 TRBV4-1 TGCGCCAGCAGCCGAGGGGGCGGGAGGGATCAGCCCCAGCATTTT CASSRGGGRDQPQHF
TRBJ1-1 many - TRBV3-1 TGTGCCAGCAGCCAAAAAGGGATTTACACTGAAGCTTTCTTT CASSQKGIYTEAFF
TRBJ1-1 - TRBD1 TRBV19 TGTGCCAGTAGCTCGACAGGGAATGGGAAGACTGAAGCTTTCTTT CASSSTGNGKTEAFF
TRBJ2-5 many TRBD2 TRBV5-1 TGCGCCAGCAGTCCCGGGACTAGCCAAGAGACCCAGTACTTC CASSPGTSQETQYF
TRBJ2-1 many - TRBV7-2 TGTGCCAGCAGGCCCAGTGCCCACAATGAGCAGTTCTTC CASRPSAHNEQFF
TRBJ2-1 many TRBD2 TRBV3-1 TGTGCCAGCAGCCGAGGCGGGGGGGAGTATGAGCAGTTCTTC CASSRGGGEYEQFF
TRBJ2-7 many - TRBV12-3/TRBV12-4 TGTGCCAGCAGTTGGGGTCCGAACTACGAGCAGTACTTC CASSWGPNYEQYF
TRBJ1-1 - TRBD1 TRBV5-6 TGTGCCAGCAGCTTGGATATGACAGGGGGAAACACTGAAGCTTTCTTT CASSLDMTGGNTEAFF
TRBJ2-3 - - TRBV5-1 TGCGCCAGCAGCTTGGTAGGCTCTAGCACAGATACGCAGTATTTT CASSLVGSSTDTQYF
TRBJ2-1 many - TRBV12-3/TRBV12-4 TGTGCCAGCAGCCCCCCGGTAGGCAATGAGCAGTTCTTC CASSPPVGNEQFF
TRBJ2-3 few TRBD2 TRBV20-1 TGCAGTGCCACGCCGACTAGCGGGGGGACCCGTTTTACGCAGTATTTT CSATPTSGGTRFTQYF
TRBJ2-3 - TRBD2 TRBV2 TGTGCCAGCACTACCCGGGGGGTGACAGATACGCAGTATTTT CASTTRGVTDTQYF
TRBJ2-7 - - TRBV20-1 TGCAGTGCTGGAGGTGTCCCCTACGAGCAGTACTTC CSAGGVPYEQYF
TRBJ2-3 once TRBD2 TRBV12-3/TRBV12-4 TGTGCCAGCAGCTGGGGCAAAGGGGGGACTAGCGGAGATACGCAGTATTTT CASSWGKGGTSGDTQYF
TRBJ1-3 - - TRBV19 TGTGCCAGTAGATGGGACGTGAACTCTGGAAACACCATATATTTT CASRWDVNSGNTIYF
TRBJ1-5 many TRBD1 TRBV19 TGTGCCAGTAAACCGGGACAGGGGGCTTCTCAGCCCCAGCATTTT CASKPGQGASQPQHF
TRBJ1-6 - - TRBV27 TGTGCCAGCAGTTTAGAGGATTCTAATTCACCCCTCCACTTT CASSLEDSNSPLHF
TRBJ1-1 - TRBD1 TRBV29-1 TGCAGCGCCTGGACAGGGGGGGACACTGAAGCTTTCTTT CSAWTGGDTEAFF
TRBJ1-2 - - TRBV19 TGTGCCAGTAGTATAGCAGGCGGCGGCTACACCTTC CASSIAGGGYTF
TRBJ2-7 - - TRBV20-1 TGCAGTGCTAGAGATAACGACAGGACATCCTACGAGCAGTACTTC CSARDNDRTSYEQYF
TRBJ1-6 few TRBD1 TRBV2 TGTGCCAGCAAGGTTGGGGGACAGGGGGCAGATAATTCACCCCTCCACTTT CASKVGGQGADNSPLHF
TRBJ2-5 - TRBD1 TRBV5-1 TGCGCCAGCAGCCCGGCCGGGACAGGGGCATCAGAGACCCAGTACTTC CASSPAGTGASETQYF
TRBJ1-2 - - TRBV20-1 TGCAGTGCTAGAGATCTAACAGGGCCTGGCTATGGCTACACCTTC CSARDLTGPGYGYTF
TRBJ1-5 - - TRBV29-1 TGCAGCGTTCGGGCTCCCAATCAGCCCCAGCATTTT CSVRAPNQPQHF
TRBJ2-2 - - TRBV11-2 TGTGCCAGCAGCTTATCAGGGTCCGGGGAGCTGGTTTTT CASSLSGSGELVF
TRBJ2-2 many - TRBV5-1 TGCGCCAGCAGCTTGTTTGTGACAGGCGGGGAGCTGTTTTTT CASSLFVTGGELFF
TRBJ1-3 - - TRBV25-1 TGTGCCAGCCGTCTCTCTTCCCTGGACAGATCCCCCCCCGGAAACACCATATATTTT CASRLSSLDRSPPGNTIYF
TRBJ2-1 few TRBD1 TRBV10-3 TGTGCCATCAGCACCGGGACAGCCAAGAATGAGCAGTTCTTC CAISTGTAKNEQFF
TRBJ2-3 many TRBD1 TRBV12-3/TRBV12-4 TGTGCCAGCAGTTCCCCCGGGACAGGGCTGCCAGATACGCAGTATTTT CASSSPGTGLPDTQYF
TRBJ2-7 few - TRBV7-2 TGTGCCAGTGCGGGAGGGACAGGGCACTACGAGCAGTACTTC CASAGGTGHYEQYF
TRBJ2-5 many TRBD2 TRBV11-2 TGTGCCAGCAGCTGGACAGCGGGGGAAGAGACCCAGTACTTC CASSWTAGEETQYF